This TCR beta chain came from a study of beta chain features in type 1 diabetes. On the study more broadly: Sorted cell examination encompassed 100 million to 110 million cells across all samples.

CD4+ cells of the naive, central memory, regulatory and stem cell-like memory types were sorted via CD45RO/CCR7/CD25/CD127/CD95/CD27. Investigators reverse transcribed all isolated RNA, so they sequenced expressed TCRB transcripts. The average output of naive, central memory and regulatory T cell samples was approximately 3.8 million reads. Here immunoSEQ multiplex PCR was the method, and the copy in TCRdb shows in-frame clones only, minus some. The profile shows about 150,000 clones, around a tenth of them singletons. The CDR3 spans 13 residues. From germline, CDR1 is KGHSH and CDR2 LQKENI. V lost 5 bases and J 0 bases, leaving 7 bases between the germline ends. General study results and limits: The naive, central memory and Treg TCRB repertoires showed an apparent similarity that was greater among patients than among healthy donors. TCRB CDR3s were moderately but significantly shorter in Type 1 diabetes patients in all four CD4+ subsets.

This clone turned up a few times. The antigen is unknown. Sequencing used central memory CD4+ T cells from blood. The V gene is TRBV18, the J gene TRBJ1-2; weak D call: TRBD1 (5 bases). The origin of this receptor is a man under 40 with type 1 diabetes. CDR3 DNA: TGTGCCAGCTCAGAGACAGCTAACTATGGCTACACCTTC. Amino acid sequence: CASSETANYGYTF.